This TCR beta chain originates from a study of blood T cell repertoires in COVID-19. The data were produced by immunoSEQ multiplex PCR, yet TCRdb's version contains in-frame clones alone and is incomplete. Altogether about 410,000 clones are present, 86% being singletons, with the ten largest covering almost 1.5%. This CDR3 comprises 17 residues. With 0 bases removed from V and 1 base from J, the gap between germline ends came to 15 bases. The germline V gene encodes CDR1 ENHRY and CDR2 SYGVKD. The TCR originated in a woman aged 25-40 years with active or convalescent COVID-19. The V call is TRBV10-3, the J call TRBJ1-1; D not resolved. The sample comprised peripheral blood. CDR3 coding DNA: TGTGCCATCAGTGAGTCGAGGGTATCGGGTCCGAACACTGAAGCTTTCTTT. Translated: CAISESRVSGPNTEAFF.